Detailed here is one T cell receptor beta chain. This specimen comes from a study of T cells expressing NK-cell markers. Study in general: The authors derived TCR beta repertoires from sorted CD3+CD56+NKG2C+, CD3+CD56+NKG2C- and CD3+CD56-NKG2C+ T cells.

5'RACE template switching with UMIs produced the TCR beta cDNA. Each CDR3 protein gets one entry in TCRdb, which reprocessed the 5' RACE reads and gives no DNA. The table lists almost 450,000 distinct CDR3 sequences, with more than 7% in the top ten. Per the germline V gene, CDR1 is LGHNA and CDR2 is YSLEER. The CDR3 consists of 16 residues. This sequence was found in a woman between 18 and 75 years old in good health. This chain uses TRBV4-3 with TRBJ2-1; TCRdb calls TRBD1, which cannot be checked without DNA. The sequencing sample was made of blood T cells: a sorted CD56 or NKG2C T cell subset, CD4+ or CD8+ T cells, or bulk PBMC T cells (not recorded which). The CDR3 spells CASSQGSGTGRGEQFF.